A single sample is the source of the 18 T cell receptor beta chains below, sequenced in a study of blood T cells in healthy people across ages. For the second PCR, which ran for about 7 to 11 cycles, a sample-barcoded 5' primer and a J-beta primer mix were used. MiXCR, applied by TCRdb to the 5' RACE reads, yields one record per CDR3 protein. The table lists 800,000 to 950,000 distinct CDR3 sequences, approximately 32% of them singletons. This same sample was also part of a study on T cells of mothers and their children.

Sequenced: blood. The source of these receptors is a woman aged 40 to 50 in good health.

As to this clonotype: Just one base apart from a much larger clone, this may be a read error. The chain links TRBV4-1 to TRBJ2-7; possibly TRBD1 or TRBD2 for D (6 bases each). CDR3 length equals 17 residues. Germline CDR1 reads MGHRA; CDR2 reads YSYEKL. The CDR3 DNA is TGCACCAGCAGCCAAGTGGAAGGGGGGTATAGGTCCTACGAGCAGTACTTC. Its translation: CTSSQVEGGYRSYEQYF.

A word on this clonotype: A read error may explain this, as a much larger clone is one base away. The CDR3, as DNA: TGCAGCGTTGATGGAGGGGCCTACAATGAGCAGTACTTC. Translating gives CSVDGGAYNEQYF. The gene calls are TRBV29-1 and TRBJ2-1, with a weak D call TRBD2 (6 bases). The J call may be in error: the DNA end matches TRBJ2-7 better. CDR3 length equals 13 residues. The germline V gene has CDR1 SQVTM and CDR2 ANQGSEA.

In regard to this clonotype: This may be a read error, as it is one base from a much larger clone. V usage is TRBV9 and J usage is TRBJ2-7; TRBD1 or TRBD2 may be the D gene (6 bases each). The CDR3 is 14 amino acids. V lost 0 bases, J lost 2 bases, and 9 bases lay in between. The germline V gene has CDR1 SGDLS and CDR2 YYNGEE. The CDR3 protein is CASSVEGGTYEQYF. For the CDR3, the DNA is TGTGCCAGCAGCGTAGAGGGGGGAACCTACGAGCAGTACTTC. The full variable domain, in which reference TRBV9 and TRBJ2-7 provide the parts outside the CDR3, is DSGVTQTPKHLITATGQRVTLRCSPRSGDLSVYWYQQSLDQGLQFLIQYYNGEERAKGNILERFSAQQFPDLHSELNLSSLELGDSALYFCASSVEGGTYEQYFGPGTRLTVT.

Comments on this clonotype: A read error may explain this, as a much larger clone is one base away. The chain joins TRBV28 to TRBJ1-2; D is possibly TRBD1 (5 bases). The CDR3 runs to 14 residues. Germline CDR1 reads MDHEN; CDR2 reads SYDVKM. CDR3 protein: CAGSPPGTGSGYTF. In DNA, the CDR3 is TGTGCCGGCAGTCCACCCGGGACGGGTAGTGGCTACACCTTC.

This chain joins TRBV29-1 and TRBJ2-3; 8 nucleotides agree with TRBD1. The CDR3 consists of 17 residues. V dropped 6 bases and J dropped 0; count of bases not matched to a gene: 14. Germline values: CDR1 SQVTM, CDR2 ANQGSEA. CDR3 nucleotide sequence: TGCAGCGTCGCTTTTTCCTCAGGGGGCCCTAGCACAGATACGCAGTATTTT. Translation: CSVAFSSGGPSTDTQYF.

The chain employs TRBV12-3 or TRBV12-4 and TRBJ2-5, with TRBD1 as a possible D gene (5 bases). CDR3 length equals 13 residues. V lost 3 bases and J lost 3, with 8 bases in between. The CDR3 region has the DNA TGTGCCAGCAGTTTCGAGGACAAAGAGACCCAGTACTTC. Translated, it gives CASSFEDKETQYF.

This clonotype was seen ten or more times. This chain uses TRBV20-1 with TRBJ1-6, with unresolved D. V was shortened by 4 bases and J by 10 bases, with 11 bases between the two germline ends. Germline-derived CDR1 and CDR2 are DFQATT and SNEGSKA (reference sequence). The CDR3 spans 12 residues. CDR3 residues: CSAKEGNSPLHF. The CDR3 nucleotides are TGCAGTGCTAAGGAGGGAAACTCACCCCTCCACTTT.

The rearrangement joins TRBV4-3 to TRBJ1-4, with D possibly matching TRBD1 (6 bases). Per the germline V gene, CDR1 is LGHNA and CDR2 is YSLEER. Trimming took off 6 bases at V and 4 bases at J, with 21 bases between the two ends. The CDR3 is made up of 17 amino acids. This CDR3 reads CASRGAMLGQLNEKLFF. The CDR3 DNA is TGCGCCAGCAGGGGCGCCATGCTTGGACAGCTTAATGAAAAACTGTTTTTT.

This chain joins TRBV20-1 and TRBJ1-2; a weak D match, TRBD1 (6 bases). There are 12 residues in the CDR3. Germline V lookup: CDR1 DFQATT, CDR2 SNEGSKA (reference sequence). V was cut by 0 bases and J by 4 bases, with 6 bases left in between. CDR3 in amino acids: CSARDRGYGYTF. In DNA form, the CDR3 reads TGCAGTGCTAGAGACAGGGGCTATGGCTACACCTTC.

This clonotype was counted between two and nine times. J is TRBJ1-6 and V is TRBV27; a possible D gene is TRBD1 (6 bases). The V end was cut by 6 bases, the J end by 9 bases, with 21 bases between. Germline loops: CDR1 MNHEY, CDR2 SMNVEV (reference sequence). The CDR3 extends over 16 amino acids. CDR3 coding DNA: TGTGCCAGCAGCGAGCTCCGAGGGGGGCAGGGTTCACCCCTCCACTTT. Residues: CASSELRGGQGSPLHF.

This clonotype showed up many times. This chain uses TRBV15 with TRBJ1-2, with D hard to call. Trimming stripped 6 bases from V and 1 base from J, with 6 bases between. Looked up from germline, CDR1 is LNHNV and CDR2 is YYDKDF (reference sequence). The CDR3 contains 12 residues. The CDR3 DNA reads TGTGCCACCAGGGGGAATAACTATGGCTACACCTTC. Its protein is CATRGNNYGYTF.

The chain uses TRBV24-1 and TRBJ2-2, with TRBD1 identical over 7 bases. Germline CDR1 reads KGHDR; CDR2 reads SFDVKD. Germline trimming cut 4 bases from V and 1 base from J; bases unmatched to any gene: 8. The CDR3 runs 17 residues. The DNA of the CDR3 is TGTGCCACCAGTGACAACACAGGGGCGAGGAACACCGGGGAGCTGTTTTTT. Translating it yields CATSDNTGARNTGELFF.

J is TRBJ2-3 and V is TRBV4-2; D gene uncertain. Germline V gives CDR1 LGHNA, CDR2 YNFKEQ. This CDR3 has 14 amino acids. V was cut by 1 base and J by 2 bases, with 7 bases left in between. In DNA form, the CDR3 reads TGTGCCAGCAGCCAAGGTGACTCCACAGATACGCAGTATTTT. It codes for CASSQGDSTDTQYF.

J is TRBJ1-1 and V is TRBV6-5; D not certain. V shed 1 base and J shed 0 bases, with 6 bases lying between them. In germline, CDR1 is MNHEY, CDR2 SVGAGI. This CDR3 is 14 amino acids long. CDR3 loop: CASSYLQLNTEAFF. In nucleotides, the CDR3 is TGTGCCAGCAGTTACTTACAGCTGAACACTGAAGCTTTCTTT.

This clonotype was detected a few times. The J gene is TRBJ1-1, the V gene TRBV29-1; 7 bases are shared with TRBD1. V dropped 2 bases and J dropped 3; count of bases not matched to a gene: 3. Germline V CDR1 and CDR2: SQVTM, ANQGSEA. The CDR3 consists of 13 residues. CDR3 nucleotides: TGCAGCGTTGAAAGGGGGCGGGACACTGAAGCTTTCTTT. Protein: CSVERGRDTEAFF.

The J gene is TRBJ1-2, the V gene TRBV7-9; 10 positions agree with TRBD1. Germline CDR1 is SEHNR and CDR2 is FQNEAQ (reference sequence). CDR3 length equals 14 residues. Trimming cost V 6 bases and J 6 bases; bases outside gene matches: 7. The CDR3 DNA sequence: TGTGCCAGCAGTTTGACAGGGGGCCCGGATGGCTACACCTTC. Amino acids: CASSLTGGPDGYTF.

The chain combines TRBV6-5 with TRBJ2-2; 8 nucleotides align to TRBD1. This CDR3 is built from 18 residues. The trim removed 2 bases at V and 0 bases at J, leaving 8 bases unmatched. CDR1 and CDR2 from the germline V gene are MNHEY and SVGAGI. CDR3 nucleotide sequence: TGTGCCAGCAGTTACGATTGGACAGGGAGTTCGAACACCGGGGAGCTGTTTTTT. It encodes CASSYDWTGSSNTGELFF.

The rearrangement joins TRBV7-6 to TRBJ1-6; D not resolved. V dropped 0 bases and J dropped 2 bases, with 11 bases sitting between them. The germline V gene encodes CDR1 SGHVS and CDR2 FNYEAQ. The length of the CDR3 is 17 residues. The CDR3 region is CASSLARRETYNSPLHF. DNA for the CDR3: TGTGCCAGCAGCTTAGCGAGGCGGGAAACCTATAATTCACCCCTCCACTTT.